Presented here are 28 T cell receptor beta chains from one specimen sequenced in a study of T cells after yellow fever vaccination (dated by TCRdb to about 2019). The library relied on 5' RACE. Sequencing relied on an Illumina NovaSeq 6000. TCRdb took the public reads, trimmed them with fastp at Q25, ran MiXCR for clone calling and kept in-frame beta chains. For every CDR3 protein sequence, its rows merge into one entry that carries the most common genes and DNA. Across this sample there are 350,000 to 550,000 distinct CDR3 sequences, with 15% to 20% seen only once. Jointly, the top ten make up around 17% of the sample. This specimen's treatment or condition label, per the study, means: live attenuated yellow fever vaccine strain. This specimen consisted of PBMCs, obtained before the yellow fever booster vaccination. The receptors here all came from a young man who received the YFV17D yellow fever vaccine.

J is TRBJ2-3 and V is TRBV2; unclear D gene. Trimming removed 2 bases at V and 3 bases at J, with 9 bases between. The CDR3 length is 14 residues. Germline V CDR1 and CDR2: SNHLY, FYNNEI. The CDR3: CASSEPGQTDTQYF. The CDR3 coding sequence is TGTGCCAGCAGTGAACCCGGCCAAACAGATACGCAGTATTTT.

CDR3 sequence (DNA): TGCGCCAGCAGCCAAAACCCAGGGTCCTACAATGAGCAGTTCTTC. Its translation is CASSQNPGSYNEQFF. The chain carries TRBV4-1 and TRBJ2-1, with a possible D match to TRBD1 (5 bases). The V gene lost 2 bases and the J gene lost 1 base, with 9 bases spanning the gap. CDR1 is MGHRA and CDR2 is YSYEKL in the germline V gene. The CDR3 covers 15 residues.

This clonotype was counted a few times. The chain uses TRBV9 and TRBJ2-7; D possibly corresponds to TRBD1 (5 bases). CDR3 length: 14 residues. Looked up from germline, CDR1 is SGDLS and CDR2 is YYNGEE. Trimming cost V 0 bases and J 4 bases, with 11 bases left between them. CDR3 sequence: CASSVGAGSYEQYF. As DNA, the CDR3 is TGTGCCAGCAGCGTAGGGGCAGGGTCGTACGAGCAGTACTTC.

At least ten counts were recorded for this clonotype. This chain joins TRBV6-5 and TRBJ2-3; D gene unclear. V lost 5 bases and J 0 bases, leaving 6 bases between the germline ends. Germline assignment: CDR1 MNHEY and CDR2 SVGAGI. The CDR3 is made up of 13 amino acids. The CDR3 spells CASSTASTDTQYF. CDR3 nucleotides: TGTGCCAGCAGTACGGCTAGCACAGATACGCAGTATTTT.

The chain has TRBV27 and TRBJ1-2, with D unclear. The CDR3 consists of 15 residues. Between the trimmed V and J ends, which lost 4 bases and 8 bases, there was a span of 20 bases. Germline CDR1 is MNHEY and CDR2 is SMNVEV (reference sequence). The CDR3 sequence is CASSSPSGGLWGYTF. Here the CDR3 DNA reads TGTGCCAGCAGTTCTCCAAGTGGCGGACTATGGGGCTACACCTTC.

This clonotype was counted a few times. The chain employs TRBV7-9 and TRBJ2-5; 10 nucleotides line up with TRBD1. V shed 3 bases, J shed 5 bases, and the junction held 6 bases outside the gene matches. CDR3 length equals 15 residues. CDR1 and CDR2 from the germline V gene are SEHNR and FQNEAQ (reference sequence). In nucleotides, the CDR3 is TGTGCCAGCAGCTTGGGACAGGGGAATGGGGAGACCCAGTACTTC. It codes for CASSLGQGNGETQYF.

The J gene is TRBJ2-3, the V gene TRBV9; 7 bases map to TRBD2. Germline CDR1 is SGDLS and CDR2 is YYNGEE. The junction had 8 bases not matched to a gene; V was cut back by 2 bases and J by 2 bases. The length of the CDR3 is 16 residues. For the CDR3, the DNA is TGTGCCAGCAGCGTCACCGGCGGGGGAGTCACAGATACGCAGTATTTT. It codes for CASSVTGGGVTDTQYF.

This clonotype has a handful of counts. V usage is TRBV6-6 and J usage is TRBJ1-5, with a possible D match to TRBD1 (6 bases). This CDR3 region has 15 residues. CDR1 and CDR2 from the germline V gene are MNHNY and SVGAGI (reference sequence). V dropped 4 bases and J dropped 5 bases, with 15 bases sitting between them. In nucleotides, the CDR3 is TGTGCCAGCAGTTTCGCGACAGAGGGGGATCAGCCCCAGCATTTT. As protein: CASSFATEGDQPQHF.

The chain is built from TRBV20-1 and TRBJ2-3, with a tentative D call TRBD2 (5 bases). V gave up 6 bases and J gave up 6 bases, with 22 bases separating them. CDR1 DFQATT and CDR2 SNEGSKA come from the germline V gene (reference sequence). This CDR3 region has 15 residues. The CDR3 here is CSAPEITGSPDTQYF. The CDR3 region has the DNA TGCAGTGCGCCAGAGATCACGGGGTCGCCGGATACGCAGTATTTT.

This clonotype was counted at least ten times. The chain employs TRBV7-2 and TRBJ2-1; D possibly corresponds to TRBD2 (7 bases). Germline CDR1 reads SGHTA; CDR2 reads FQGNSA. Trimming removed 0 bases at V and 7 bases at J, with 16 bases between. The CDR3 runs to 16 residues. DNA of the CDR3: TGTGCCAGCAGCTTAGCGTTGAGGGGGGGAGCAAATGAGCAGTTCTTC. Protein sequence: CASSLALRGGANEQFF.

This clonotype was counted only a few times. The genes are TRBV5-6 and TRBJ2-1; 8 bases fit TRBD1. This CDR3 is 14 amino acids long. J was trimmed by 6 bases and V by 4 bases; bases with no gene match: 6. Germline assignment: CDR1 SGHDT and CDR2 YYEEEE. DNA of the CDR3: TGTGCCAGCAGCAGAGGACAGGGAAGCAATGAGCAGTTCTTC. Its translation is CASSRGQGSNEQFF.

The rearrangement links TRBV27 to TRBJ2-3, with no clear D. Germline values: CDR1 MNHEY, CDR2 SMNVEV (reference sequence). The CDR3 has 12 amino acids. Trimming pared 3 bases from V and 5 bases from J, leaving 6 bases between. CDR3 in amino acids: CASSFPGDTQYF. The CDR3 DNA reads as TGTGCCAGCAGTTTCCCTGGAGATACGCAGTATTTT.

The genes are TRBV10-3 and TRBJ2-5; 13 bases agree with TRBD2. V lost 10 bases and J lost 4; bases outside the gene matches: 3. Per germline, CDR1 ENHRY and CDR2 SYGVKD. This CDR3 is built from 13 residues. The CDR3 region is CASRTSGGETQYF. As DNA, the CDR3 is TGTGCCAGCCGGACTAGCGGGGGAGAGACCCAGTACTTC.

This clonotype was recorded a few times. The chain is built from TRBV4-2 and TRBJ1-6; D may be TRBD1 (5 bases). Deletions cut 4 bases from V and 6 bases from J, with 10 bases between. The CDR3 sequence is 14 residues long. The germline gives CDR1 LGHNA, CDR2 YNFKEQ. CDR3 sequence reads: CASSLRDGNSPLHF. As DNA, the CDR3 is TGTGCCAGCAGCCTCCGGGACGGTAATTCACCCCTCCACTTT.

This clonotype was seen only a few times. The junction and the germline gene differ at one end; a read error may be behind it. V and J are TRBV6-6 and TRBJ2-6; D might be TRBD1 (5 bases). Germline CDR1 MNHNY, CDR2 SVGAGI (reference sequence). The CDR3 contains 14 residues. Here the CDR3 reads CDSRPGSGANVLTF. The CDR3 DNA reads as TGTGACAGCAGACCAGGGTCTGGGGCCAACGTCCTGACTTTC.

This clonotype was counted only a few times. The CDR3 sequence: CASSSTSGGAKNTQYF. The CDR3 bases are TGTGCCAGCAGCTCGACTAGCGGGGGGGCGAAGAATACGCAGTATTTT. This rearrangement joins TRBV7-2 to TRBJ2-3; 14 bases are a match to TRBD2. The CDR3 length is 16 residues. The germline gives CDR1 SGHTA, CDR2 FQGNSA. With 4 bases clipped from V and 7 bases from J, the junction kept 7 bases outside the gene matches. The complete variable domain, with remaining parts taken from reference TRBV7-2 and TRBJ2-3, reads GAGVSQSPSNKVTEKGKDVELRCDPISGHTALYWYRQSLGQGLEFLIYFQGNSAPDKSGLPSDRFSAERTGGSVSTLTIQRTQQEDSAVYLCASSSTSGGAKNTQYFGPGTRLTVL.

The rearrangement joins TRBV20-1 to TRBJ2-3; 8 bases agree with TRBD2. The trim removed 4 bases at V and 1 base at J, leaving 4 bases unmatched. This CDR3 contains 14 residues. The germline CDR1 and CDR2 sequences are DFQATT and SNEGSKA (reference sequence). The chain's CDR3 is CSATFSGGTDTQYF. CDR3 in DNA: TGCAGTGCTACCTTTAGCGGGGGCACAGATACGCAGTATTTT.

A few counts support this clonotype. The chain uses TRBV5-5 and TRBJ1-6, with unresolved D. This CDR3 is 15 amino acids long. Germline loops: CDR1 SGHKS, CDR2 YYEKEE (reference sequence). The V gene lost 1 base and the J gene lost 9 bases, with 14 bases spanning the gap. CDR3 loop: CASSLSGQKGSPLHF. As DNA, the CDR3 is TGTGCCAGCAGCTTGAGCGGGCAGAAGGGTTCACCCCTCCACTTT.

The chain employs TRBV7-6 and TRBJ2-3; 8 bases agree with TRBD2. The J segment lost 2 bases and the V segment lost 3 bases, leaving 4 bases of the junction unmatched. Germline V gene lookup returns CDR1 SGHVS and CDR2 FNYEAQ. The CDR3 is 15 amino acids. CDR3 sequence: CASSFLAGHTDTQYF. The CDR3 DNA reads TGTGCCAGCAGCTTTCTAGCGGGCCACACAGATACGCAGTATTTT.

The gene calls are TRBV12-3 or TRBV12-4 and TRBJ2-4, with D uncertain. Trimming cost V 6 bases and J 1 base, with 13 bases left between them. This CDR3 has 15 residues. Here the CDR3 reads CASSPDGMAKNIQYF. In DNA, the CDR3 is TGTGCCAGCAGCCCGGACGGTATGGCCAAAAACATTCAGTACTTC.

Many counts were recorded for this clonotype. V usage is TRBV24-1 and J usage is TRBJ2-1; D might be TRBD1 (5 bases). The CDR3 spans 14 residues. Germline assignment: CDR1 KGHDR and CDR2 SFDVKD. V was clipped by 6 bases and J by 4 bases, with 12 bases between them. The CDR3 spells CATSLTGGYNEQFF. DNA for the CDR3: TGTGCCACCAGTCTAACAGGCGGATACAATGAGCAGTTCTTC.

This clonotype was observed a few times. This rearrangement joins TRBV7-2 to TRBJ2-3; 9 bases map to TRBD2. This CDR3 has 15 amino acids. Germline lookup yields CDR1 SGHTA and CDR2 FQGNSA. V was pared by 5 bases and J by 1 base, with 4 bases of the junction left unmatched. CDR3 residues: CASSPGTSRTDTQYF. CDR3 nucleotide sequence: TGTGCCAGCAGCCCCGGGACTAGCCGCACAGATACGCAGTATTTT. Together with reference TRBV7-2 and TRBJ2-3, the CDR3 gives the full variable domain: GAGVSQSPSNKVTEKGKDVELRCDPISGHTALYWYRQSLGQGLEFLIYFQGNSAPDKSGLPSDRFSAERTGGSVSTLTIQRTQQEDSAVYLCASSPGTSRTDTQYFGPGTRLTVL.

This clonotype was counted at least ten times. The chain has TRBV24-1 and TRBJ2-1; TRBD1 is a possible D gene (6 bases). Germline V gene lookup returns CDR1 KGHDR and CDR2 SFDVKD. The CDR3 consists of 14 residues. V was clipped by 3 bases and J by 12 bases, with 17 bases between them. CDR3 residues: CATSDAPRGTRQFF. CDR3 in DNA: TGTGCCACCAGTGATGCCCCCCGAGGGACAAGGCAGTTCTTC.

This clonotype occurred a few times. This chain joins TRBV7-9 and TRBJ2-1, with D possibly being TRBD2 (6 bases). V was pared by 1 base and J by 4 bases, with 11 bases between. Germline values: CDR1 SEHNR, CDR2 FQNEAQ (reference sequence). The CDR3 is made up of 15 amino acids. CDR3 nucleotides: TGTGCCAGCAGCTTAGGGAGGGGCCAGTACAATGAGCAGTTCTTC. As protein: CASSLGRGQYNEQFF. Together with reference TRBV7-9 and TRBJ2-1, the CDR3 gives the full variable domain: DTGVSQNPRHKITKRGQNVTFRCDPISEHNRLYWYRQTLGQGPEFLTYFQNEAQLEKSRLLSDRFSAERPKGSFSTLEIQRTEQGDSAMYLCASSLGRGQYNEQFFGPGTRLTVL.

The chain couples TRBV12-5 to TRBJ2-7, with unresolved D. The CDR3 loop spans 16 amino acids. The germline V and J ends were trimmed by 7 bases and 3 bases, with 22 bases remaining between them. CDR1 LGHNT and CDR2 FRNRAP come from the germline V gene. The CDR3 DNA sequence: TGTGCTAGTGCCTCCCCGGCCGCACACAAACACTACGAGCAGTACTTC. Encoded protein: CASASPAAHKHYEQYF. The full variable domain, with the rest looked up from reference TRBV12-5 and TRBJ2-7, is DARVTQTPRHKVTEMGQEVTMRCQPILGHNTVFWYRQTMMQGLELLAYFRNRAPLDDSGMPKDRFSAEMPDATLATLKIQPSEPRDSAVYFCASASPAAHKHYEQYFGPGTRLTVT.

This clonotype was observed many times. The chain links TRBV29-1 to TRBJ2-1; D ambiguous. There are 9 residues in the CDR3. The V gene lost 3 bases and the J gene lost 9 bases, with 3 bases spanning the gap. The V gene's germline CDR1 is SQVTM and CDR2 ANQGSEA. CDR3 sequence reads: CSVDGEQFF. CDR3 DNA: TGCAGCGTTGACGGTGAGCAGTTCTTC.

This clonotype was counted only a few times. The chain links TRBV20-1 to TRBJ1-4; unclear D gene. This CDR3 is built from 14 residues. V dropped 6 bases and J dropped 0 bases, with 11 bases sitting between them. CDR1 is DFQATT, CDR2 SNEGSKA, per germline (reference sequence). This CDR3 is CSAPHLATNEKLFF. The CDR3 bases are TGCAGTGCGCCGCACCTTGCAACTAATGAAAAACTGTTTTTT.

This chain joins TRBV7-6 and TRBJ2-7; D gene unclear. CDR1 is SGHVS, CDR2 FNYEAQ, per germline. Trimming shortened V by 3 bases and J by 4 bases, and 16 bases separated the two germline ends. The CDR3 runs 15 residues. CDR3 loop: CASSFESSSEYEQYF. The CDR3 nucleotides are TGTGCCAGCAGCTTCGAATCGTCGTCGGAATACGAGCAGTACTTC. Full variable domain (remainder filled in from reference TRBV7-6 and TRBJ2-7): GAGVSQSPRYKVTKRGQDVALRCDPISGHVSLYWYRQALGQGPEFLTYFNYEAQQDKSGLPNDRFSAERPEGSISTLTIQRTEQRDSAMYRCASSFESSSEYEQYFGPGTRLTVT.